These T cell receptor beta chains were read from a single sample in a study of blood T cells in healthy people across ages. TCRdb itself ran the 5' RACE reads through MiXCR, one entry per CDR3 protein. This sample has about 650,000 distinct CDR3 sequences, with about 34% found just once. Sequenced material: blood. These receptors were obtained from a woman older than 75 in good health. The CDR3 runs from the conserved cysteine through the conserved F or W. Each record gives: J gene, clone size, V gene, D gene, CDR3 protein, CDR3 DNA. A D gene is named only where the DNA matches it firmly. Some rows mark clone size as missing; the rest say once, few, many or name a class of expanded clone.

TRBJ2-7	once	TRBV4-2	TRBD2	CASSQARGRAAHEQYF	TGTGCCAGCAGCCAAGCCCGCGGGAGGGCCGCCCACGAGCAGTACTTC
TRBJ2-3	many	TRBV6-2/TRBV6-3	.	CASSRRITSTDTQYF	TGTGCCAGCAGCCGACGGATTACTAGCACAGATACGCAGTATTTT
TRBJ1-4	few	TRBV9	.	CASSVDSVVAQLFF	TGTGCCAGCAGCGTAGATAGTGTAGTGGCCCAACTGTTTTTT
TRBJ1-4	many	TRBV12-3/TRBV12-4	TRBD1	CASSRGQLRVTNEKLFF	TGTGCCAGCAGTCGGGGACAGTTGAGGGTGACTAATGAAAAACTGTTTTTT
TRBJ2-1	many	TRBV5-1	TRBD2	CASSFYSGGAYNEQFF	TGCGCCAGCAGCTTTTATTCCGGGGGGGCCTACAATGAGCAGTTCTTC
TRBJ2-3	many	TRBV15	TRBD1	CATSRDRGSTDTQYF	TGTGCCACCAGCAGGGACAGGGGAAGCACAGATACGCAGTATTTT
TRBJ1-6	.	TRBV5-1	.	CASRGTATHSPLHF	TGCGCCAGCAGGGGGACGGCAACTCATTCACCCCTCCACTTT
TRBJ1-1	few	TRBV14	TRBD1	CASRRQGSGIEAFF	TGTGCCAGCAGGCGACAGGGATCGGGGATCGAAGCTTTCTTT
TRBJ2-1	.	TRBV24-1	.	CATSDAGLRFNEQFF	TGTGCCACCAGTGATGCGGGACTTCGTTTCAATGAGCAGTTCTTC
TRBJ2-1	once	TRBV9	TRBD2	CASSVAGGVDEQFF	TGTGCCAGCAGCGTAGCTGGGGGGGTCGATGAGCAGTTCTTC
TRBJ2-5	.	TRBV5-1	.	CASSGDTGRRATQYF	TGCGCCAGCAGCGGGGATACAGGGCGAAGAGCGACCCAGTACTTC
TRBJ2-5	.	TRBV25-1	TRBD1	CASSESGTGFETQYF	TGTGCCAGCAGTGAATCCGGGACAGGGTTTGAGACCCAGTACTTC
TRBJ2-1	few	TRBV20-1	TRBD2	CSASRGGPYNEQFF	TGCAGTGCTAGTCGCGGGGGGCCCTACAATGAGCAGTTCTTC
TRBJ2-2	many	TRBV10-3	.	CAINQGSGELFF	TGTGCCATCAATCAGGGTTCCGGGGAGCTGTTTTTT
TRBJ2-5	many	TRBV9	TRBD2	CASSEENAGGHETQYF	TGTGCCAGCAGCGAGGAGAATGCGGGGGGGCATGAGACCCAGTACTTC
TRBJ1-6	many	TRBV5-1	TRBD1	CASKIEGGGAPLHF	TGCGCCAGCAAAATAGAAGGGGGCGGCGCCCCCCTCCACTTT
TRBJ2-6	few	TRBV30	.	CAWSVYVGGGLLSSGANVLTF	TGTGCCTGGAGTGTATACGTGGGGGGGGGGCTACTCTCCTCTGGGGCCAACGTCCTGACTTTC
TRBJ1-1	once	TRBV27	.	CASSLKSRGSTEAFF	TGTGCCAGCAGTTTAAAGTCTCGGGGAAGCACTGAAGCTTTCTTT
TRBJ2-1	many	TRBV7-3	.	CASSLNGQLWDEQFF	TGTGCCAGCAGCTTAAACGGACAGCTTTGGGATGAGCAGTTCTTC
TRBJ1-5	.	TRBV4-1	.	CASSHASGPQHF	TGCGCCAGCAGCCATGCCTCTGGGCCCCAGCATTTT
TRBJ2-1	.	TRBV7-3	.	CASSPGGGGLNEQFF	TGTGCCAGCAGCCCCGGGGGCGGGGGCTTAAATGAGCAGTTCTTC
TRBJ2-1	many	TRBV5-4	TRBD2	CASSWSRGDEQFF	TGTGCCAGCAGCTGGTCCCGGGGGGATGAGCAGTTCTTC
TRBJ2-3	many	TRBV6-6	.	CASSYSAAYSTDTQYF	TGTGCCAGCAGTTACTCGGCGGCCTATAGCACAGATACGCAGTATTTT
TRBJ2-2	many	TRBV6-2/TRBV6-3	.	CASSYSPGTNTGELFF	TGTGCCAGCAGTTATAGTCCCGGTACGAACACCGGGGAGCTGTTTTTT
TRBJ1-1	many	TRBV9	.	CASSVAVRPQSDTEAFF	TGTGCCAGCAGCGTAGCCGTCAGGCCCCAGAGTGACACTGAAGCTTTCTTT
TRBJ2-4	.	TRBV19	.	CASSTDSSAKNIQYF	TGTGCCAGTAGTACAGACAGTTCAGCCAAAAACATTCAGTACTTC
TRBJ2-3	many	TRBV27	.	CASSLQGLGTDTQYF	TGTGCCAGCTCCCTACAGGGATTGGGCACAGATACGCAGTATTTT
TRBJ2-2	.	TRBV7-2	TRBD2	CASSSTGGSNTGELFF	TGTGCCAGCAGCTCGACGGGGGGTTCGAACACCGGGGAGCTGTTTTTT
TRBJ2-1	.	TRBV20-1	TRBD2	CSARDPSTSGTNEQFF	TGCAGTGCTAGAGATCCTTCGACTAGCGGGACCAATGAGCAGTTCTTC
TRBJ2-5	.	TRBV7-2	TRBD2	CASSNIAGGIETQYF	TGTGCCAGCAGCAATATAGCGGGGGGGATAGAGACCCAGTACTTC
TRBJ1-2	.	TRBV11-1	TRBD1	CASSPRDRALYGYTF	TGTGCCAGCAGCCCCCGGGACAGGGCCCTCTATGGCTACACCTTC
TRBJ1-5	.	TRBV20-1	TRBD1	CSASPGQSNQPQHF	TGCAGTGCTAGTCCGGGACAGTCCAATCAGCCCCAGCATTTT
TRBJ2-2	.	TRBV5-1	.	CASSLVPRSNTGEPFF	TGCGCCAGCAGCTTGGTCCCCAGGTCGAACACCGGGGAGCCGTTTTTT
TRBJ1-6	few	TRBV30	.	CAWNRGGYSPLHF	TGTGCCTGGAATAGGGGTGGATATTCACCCCTCCACTTT
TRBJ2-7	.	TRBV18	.	CASSPVDLSSYKQYF	TGTGCCAGCTCACCAGTGGACTTGAGCTCCTACAAGCAGTACTTC
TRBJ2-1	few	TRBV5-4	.	CASRGSGEQFF	TGTGCCAGCAGAGGAAGCGGTGAGCAGTTCTTC
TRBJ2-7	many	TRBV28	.	CASSLQGPIPYEQYF	TGTGCCAGCAGTTTACAGGGGCCGATCCCCTACGAGCAGTACTTC
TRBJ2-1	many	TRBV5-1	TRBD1	CASKTPGTGGSYNEQFF	TGCGCCAGCAAAACGCCCGGGACAGGGGGCTCCTACAATGAGCAGTTCTTC
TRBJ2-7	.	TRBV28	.	CASSFVTYEQYF	TGTGCCAGCAGTTTCGTTACCTACGAGCAGTACTTC
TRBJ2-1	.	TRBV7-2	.	CASSLAPQRLYNERFF	TGTGCCAGCAGCTTAGCCCCGCAGCGGCTATACAATGAGCGGTTCTTC
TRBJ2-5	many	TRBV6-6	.	CASSADFVGGTQYF	TGTGCCAGCAGCGCCGACTTCGTAGGGGGGACCCAGTACTTC
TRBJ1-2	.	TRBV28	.	CASAGAGRSHSPNYGYTF	TGTGCCAGCGCAGGGGCAGGACGCTCTCACTCTCCCAACTATGGCTACACCTTC
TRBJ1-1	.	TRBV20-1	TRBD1	CSAGRPRGRDTEAFF	TGCAGTGCTGGTAGACCGAGGGGGCGGGACACTGAAGCTTTCTTT
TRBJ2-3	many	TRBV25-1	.	CASSDPWADTQYF	TGTGCCAGCAGTGACCCCTGGGCAGATACGCAGTATTTT
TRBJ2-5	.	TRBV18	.	CASSPPGLNEQYF	TGTGCCAGCTCACCACCAGGGTTGAATGAGCAGTACTTC
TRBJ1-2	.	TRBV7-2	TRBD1	CASSEGAYYGYTF	TGTGCCAGCAGCGAGGGGGCGTACTATGGCTACACCTTC
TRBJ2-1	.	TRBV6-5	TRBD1	CASSFQPGQGYEQFF	TGTGCCAGCAGTTTTCAGCCGGGACAGGGCTATGAGCAGTTCTTC